The T cell receptor (beta chain) under discussion was sequenced for a study of T cell responses to AZD1222 COVID-19 vaccine. Whole-study findings and limits: Spike-specific TCR breadth and depth went up after people got two AZD1222 doses. Samples come after the peak T cell response, not at day 14. The donors showed a predominance of white British ancestry and of females, with possible underestimation of clonal diversity.

Here immunoSEQ multiplex PCR was the method, and the copy in TCRdb shows in-frame clones only, minus some. The table lists some 170,000 clones, 92% of them singletons, with approximately 0.98% in the top ten. V lost 0 bases, J lost 0 bases, and 3 bases lay in between. CDR1 and CDR2 (germline): MGHRA, YSYEKL. This CDR3 comprises 13 residues. This clone was seen once. Its specificity is not known. This sequence was found in an adult who received the AZD1222 COVID-19 vaccine. The material sequenced was peripheral blood, taken 28 days after the second AZD1222 dose. The chain recombines TRBV4-1 with TRBJ2-7; D is undetermined. The CDR3 spells CASSQDYSYEQYF. DNA for the CDR3: TGCGCCAGCAGCCAAGACTACTCCTACGAGCAGTACTTC.